This note documents a single T cell receptor (beta chain) sequence. No antigen is known for it. The CDR3 extends over 13 amino acids. Trimming pared 5 bases from V and 8 bases from J, leaving 13 bases between. Per the germline V gene, CDR1 is PRHDT and CDR2 is FYEKMQ (reference sequence). The record originates from a study of T-cell memory formation after mild COVID-19. In the study overall: Largely, the TCR clusters proved donor specific. Study-wide findings and caveats: Day 15 to 85 contractors were CD4/CD8 balanced; later expanders leaned CD4+.

5'RACE with constant-segment primers built TCRalpha and TCRbeta cDNA libraries with UMIs. TCRdb independently ran MiXCR on the 5' RACE reads; one entry per CDR3 protein. The table has about 450,000 distinct CDR3 sequences, under 25% seen once; the top ten hold around 12%. The chain employs TRBV13 and TRBJ2-1; D perhaps matches TRBD1 (5 bases). Input material: PBMCs or a T cell subset sorted from them (not recorded which). The receptor's source is an adult woman who had mild COVID-19 (a few samples of this study predate the infection). Cell type and time point are not known. CDR3 DNA: TGTGCCAGCAGCGGACAAGGACGGGATGAGCAGTTCTTC. This translates into CASSGQGRDEQFF.